A single sample is the source of the 11 T cell receptor beta chains below, sequenced in a study of graft-versus-host responses after intestinal transplantation. This table comes from immunoSEQ multiplex PCR, and its TCRdb copy is limited to in-frame clones, with some not included. The data show 60,000 or so clones, with more than 75% seen just once and under 3% held by the top ten. The sequences come from PBMCs, collected approximately 120 days after intestinal transplantation. These receptors all stem from a human patient who received an intestinal transplant, so some T cells may come from the graft donor.

The V gene is TRBV6-6, the J gene TRBJ2-3; D gene ambiguous. V was cut by 1 base and J by 2 bases, with 13 bases left in between. The CDR3 consists of 16 residues. Germline-derived CDR1 and CDR2 are MNHNY and SVGAGI (reference sequence). CDR3 in amino acids: CASSYYEETFTDTQYF. The CDR3 region has the DNA TGTGCCAGCAGTTACTATGAAGAGACCTTCACAGATACGCAGTATTTT.

The rearrangement joins TRBV6-5 to TRBJ2-5; 12 nucleotides line up with TRBD2. Germline V gene sequence: CDR1 MNHEY, CDR2 SVGAGI. The CDR3 runs 15 residues. The V and J ends lost 4 bases and 1 base, in that order; junction bases with no gene match: 1. The chain's CDR3 is CASSSGLAGQETQYF. The DNA of the CDR3 is TGTGCCAGCAGTTCGGGACTAGCGGGCCAAGAGACCCAGTACTTC.

This sequence joins TRBV5-6 and TRBJ2-1; no reliable D call. V was clipped by 7 bases and J by 9 bases, with 20 bases between them. This CDR3 is built from 14 residues. CDR1 and CDR2 (germline): SGHDT, YYEEEE. The DNA for the CDR3 is TGTGCCAGCTCTGGAGTGTCCCTAGGCGCTGAGCAGTTCTTC. Protein: CASSGVSLGAEQFF.

The V call is TRBV7-9, the J call TRBJ1-5; D might be TRBD1 (6 bases). The ends were cut back, 5 bases at V and 7 bases at J, with 15 bases in the middle. The germline V gene has CDR1 SEHNR and CDR2 FQNEAQ (reference sequence). This CDR3 is built from 14 residues. Written as DNA, the CDR3 is TGTGCCAGCAGCGCCCGGGACACTTTGCAGCCCCAGCATTTT. This gives the protein CASSARDTLQPQHF.

Only one count was recorded for this clone. The V call is TRBV18, the J call TRBJ2-6; no firm D call. This CDR3 has 15 residues. Germline CDR1 is KGHSH and CDR2 is LQKENI. V gave up 1 base and J gave up 4 bases, with 8 bases separating them. CDR3 sequence reads: CASSPQGLGANVLTF. Here the CDR3 DNA reads TGTGCCAGCTCACCACAGGGTCTCGGGGCCAACGTCCTGACTTTC.

The genes are TRBV18 and TRBJ2-2; TRBD2 agrees at 8 bases. The germline V gene encodes CDR1 KGHSH and CDR2 LQKENI. Losses at the gene ends were 3 bases for V and 7 bases for J; bases not matched to a gene: 4. This CDR3 is 14 amino acids long. The CDR3 DNA sequence: TGTGCCAGCTCACCCGGACTAGCTGGCGGGGAGCTGTTTTTT. This codes for CASSPGLAGGELFF.

The V and J genes are TRBV7-2 and TRBJ2-1, with 9 nucleotides matching TRBD1. Germline V gene lookup returns CDR1 SGHTA and CDR2 FQGNSA. With 3 bases clipped from V and 7 bases from J, the junction kept 4 bases outside the gene matches. The CDR3 has 14 amino acids. CDR3 nucleotide sequence: TGTGCCAGCAGCTTTGGGACAGGGTTGAATGAGCAGTTCTTC. Its translation is CASSFGTGLNEQFF.

The rearrangement joins TRBV28 to TRBJ2-4, with no clear D. Trimming pared 6 bases from V and 3 bases from J, leaving 9 bases between. This CDR3 region has 13 residues. From germline, CDR1 is MDHEN and CDR2 SYDVKM. CDR3 protein: CASRDGGKNIQYF. CDR3 nucleotide sequence: TGTGCCAGCAGAGACGGTGGCAAAAACATTCAGTACTTC.

The V call is TRBV5-6, the J call TRBJ2-7; D remains ambiguous. Germline V gene data show CDR1 as SGHDT and CDR2 as YYEEEE. V was pared by 2 bases and J by 4 bases, with 4 bases between. CDR3 length equals 11 residues. The chain's CDR3 is CASSFLYEQYF. For the CDR3, the DNA is TGTGCCAGCAGCTTTCTTTACGAGCAGTACTTC.

The table lists this clone with a count of one. V gene TRBV14 combines with J gene TRBJ1-2, with D hard to call. Deletions cut 6 bases from V and 2 bases from J, with 10 bases between. The length of the CDR3 is 13 residues. Germline V lookup: CDR1 SGHDN, CDR2 FVKESK. The CDR3 DNA reads TGTGCCAGCAGTCCCGAGGACAACTATGGCTACACCTTC. This translates into CASSPEDNYGYTF.

This sequence joins TRBV21-1 and TRBJ1-2; the tabulated D call, TRBD1, remains unverified against the DNA. TRBV21-1 is flagged as a pseudogene. There are 13 residues in the CDR3. The CDR3 DNA follows: TGTGCCAGCAGCCCCAGACAGGGGAATGGCTACACCTTC. Amino acids: CASSPRQGNGYTF.